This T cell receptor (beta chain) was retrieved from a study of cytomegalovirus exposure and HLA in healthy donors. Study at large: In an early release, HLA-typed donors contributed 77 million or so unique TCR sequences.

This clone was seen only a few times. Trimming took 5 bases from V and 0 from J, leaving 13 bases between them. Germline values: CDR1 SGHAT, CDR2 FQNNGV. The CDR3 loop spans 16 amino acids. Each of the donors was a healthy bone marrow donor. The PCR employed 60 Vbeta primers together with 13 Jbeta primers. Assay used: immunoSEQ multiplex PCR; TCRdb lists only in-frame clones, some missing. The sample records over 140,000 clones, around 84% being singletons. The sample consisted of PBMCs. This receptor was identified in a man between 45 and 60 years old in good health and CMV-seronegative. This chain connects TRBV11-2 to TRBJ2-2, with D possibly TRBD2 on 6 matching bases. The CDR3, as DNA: TGTGCCAGCAGCCCTCGGGGGACCGCGAACACCGGGGAGCTGTTTTTT. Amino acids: CASSPRGTANTGELFF.